This T cell receptor (beta chain) was recovered during a study of identical twins. V shed 4 bases and J shed 1 base, with 10 bases lying between them. There are 14 residues in the CDR3. CDR1 and CDR2 (germline): ENHRY, SYGVKD. Concerning this clonotype itself: Its antigen is still unknown.

Via MiXCR, TCRdb re-called the 5' RACE reads, giving one row per CDR3 protein. The sample contains fewer than 650,000 distinct CDR3 sequences, under 8.5% of which appear only once. Whole-study findings and limits: Cord blood beta clonotypes present at high abundance carried fewer insertions; no such pattern appeared in memory repertoires. It was out-of-frame TCR alpha sharing in monozygotic twins that models underestimated. Compared with unrelated sharing, twin-shared out-of-frame alpha sequences had more low-probability sequences.

These sequences were also reported in another study, on yellow fever vaccine responses in identical twins.

Sequencing used PBMCs. This receptor was obtained from a woman aged 18-30 years in good health. The chain recombines TRBV10-3 with TRBJ1-1, with a tentative D call TRBD1 (5 bases). The chain's CDR3 is CAISGPGENTEAFF. As DNA, the CDR3 is TGTGCCATCAGTGGACCGGGGGAGAACACTGAAGCTTTCTTT.